This T cell receptor (beta chain) stems from a study of pediatric ulcerative colitis. This clone was seen more than once but under ten times. Rectal tissue came from one to two pinch biopsies taken at colonoscopy. The repertoire was sequenced with immunoSEQ multiplex PCR; TCRdb's copy has only in-frame clones and lacks some. The sample includes about 35,000 clones, 80% to 90% of them seen just once. Sequenced sample: gut tissue. This TCR came from a boy aged 10-17 years with mild ulcerative colitis.

The CDR3 nucleotides are TGTGCCAGCAGTTACAAAGACGGAGCCTACGAGCAGTACTTC. It specifies CASSYKDGAYEQYF. The J gene is TRBJ2-7, the V gene TRBV6-5; D gene uncertain. Germline assignment: CDR1 MNHEY and CDR2 SVGAGI. V was pared by 2 bases and J by 2 bases, with 10 bases between. This CDR3 spans 14 amino acids.